This T cell receptor beta chain was found in a study of CD8 T cells in Susac syndrome. The germline V and J ends were trimmed by 1 base and 1 base, with 9 bases remaining between them. The CDR3 runs 14 residues. Per the germline V gene, CDR1 is SGHDT and CDR2 is YYEEEE. RNA was extracted with the RNeasy kit, and a quantity of about 0.45 to 1 ug was reverse transcribed using random hexamers. By means of immunoSEQ multiplex PCR, TCR beta CDR3 spanning 54 Vbeta and 13 Jbeta underwent amplification. TCRdb reanalysed the immunoSEQ multiplex PCR reads using MiXCR and keeps one entry per CDR3 protein. Of over 130,000 distinct CDR3 sequences detected, around 95% appear once; the ten largest clones hold 0.14%.

The material sequenced was CD4+ T cells from PBMCs. The gene calls are TRBV5-6 and TRBJ2-7; a possible D gene is TRBD1 (5 bases). The receptor was isolated from a human donor with Susac syndrome. The CDR3 here is CASSLYRQSYEQYF. The DNA for the CDR3 is TGTGCCAGCAGCTTGTATCGACAGTCCTACGAGCAGTACTTC.